This T cell receptor (beta chain) is from a study of blood T cell repertoires in COVID-19. As for the study in general: Samples of COVID-19 (acute and convalescent) were obtained from the United States, Italy and Spain. Sample material is recorded as cDNA or gDNA derived from T cells, B-cell-depleted T cells, or PBMCs.

Germline CDR1 is MNHEY and CDR2 is SVGAGI. CDR3 length: 13 residues. V dropped 4 bases and J dropped 6 bases, with 13 bases sitting between them. In the source study's methods: Amplified reference gene primers provided the basis for estimating nucleated cell counts. The data were produced by immunoSEQ multiplex PCR, yet TCRdb's version contains in-frame clones alone and is incomplete. V and J calls plus clone size are reproduced from that table; the DNA served to infer D and trimming. The sample has approximately 150,000 clones, 70% to 90% seen once; the top ten hold around 1.1%. The source is a man aged 35 to 55 with acute or convalescent COVID-19. The sample comprised peripheral blood. The chain carries TRBV6-5 and TRBJ2-7; a weak D match, TRBD1 (6 bases). In nucleotides, the CDR3 is TGTGCCAGCAGTTCGAGGGGGACCTCCGAGCAGTACTTC. This sequence encodes CASSSRGTSEQYF.